The clone carrying this TCR beta chain was detected only a few times. Molecular barcoding with unique molecular identifiers was used for the TCRbeta library. MiXCR, run by TCRdb on the PCR reads, gives a single entry per CDR3 protein. Of 300,000 to 400,000 distinct CDR3 sequences listed, 15% to 20% were seen once; the top ten hold about 41%. The data originate from a study of T-cell reconstitution after alpha-beta-depleted transplantation in children. The CDR3 runs to 12 residues. Deletions cut 0 bases from V and 7 bases from J, with 8 bases between. CDR1 and CDR2 (germline): DFQATT, SNEGSKA (reference sequence).

The rearrangement uses TRBV20-1 and TRBJ2-3; tentative D call: TRBD2 (5 bases). This specimen consisted of PBMCs, mostly from graft donor cells, obtained 360 days after TCRalphabeta/CD19-depleted stem cell transplant. The receptor's source is a male patient between 2 and 15 years old who had a stem cell transplant for acute lymphoblastic leukemia, so the T cells may come from the graft donor. CDR3 sequence: CSARDLTNTQYF. CDR3 coding DNA: TGCAGTGCTAGAGACCTGACTAATACGCAGTATTTT.